The 18 T cell receptor beta chains in this list originate from one sample, sequenced in a study of OX40 agonist ivuxolimab in advanced cancers. Sequencing was performed with immunoSEQ multiplex PCR; in TCRdb, only in-frame clones are kept and a portion is missing. The profile shows over 95,000 clones, 91% of them singletons. Material: CD4+ or CD8+ T cells sorted from blood, obtained in a trial of the OX40 agonist ivuxolimab. These receptors were collected from an adult with an advanced solid tumor such as melanoma, head and neck, liver or kidney cancer.

This CDR3 is CASSKEGCLSYNEQFF. The CDR3 DNA sequence: TGTGCCAGCAGCAAAGAGGGCTGTCTATCCTACAATGAGCAGTTCTTC. The chain joins TRBV21-1 to TRBJ2-1. TRBV21-1 is deemed a pseudogene. This CDR3 is 16 amino acids long.

The chain links TRBV28 to TRBJ2-1, with D perhaps TRBD2 (7 bases). Germline CDR1 and CDR2: MDHEN and SYDVKM. Trimming removed 5 bases from V and 8 bases from J, with 16 bases in between. There are 14 residues in the CDR3. CDR3 sequence: CASSVGGRTHEQFF. CDR3 DNA sequence: TGTGCCAGCAGTGTCGGGGGGCGGACACATGAGCAGTTCTTC.

This rearrangement joins TRBV7-9 to TRBJ1-2; a possible D gene is TRBD1 (6 bases). V was cut by 4 bases and J by 8 bases, with 17 bases left in between. Germline V lookup: CDR1 SEHNR, CDR2 FQNEAQ (reference sequence). The CDR3 consists of 14 residues. CDR3 sequence reads: CASSYRDGPGGYTF. CDR3 DNA: TGTGCCAGCAGCTACAGGGACGGGCCGGGCGGCTACACCTTC.

This clone was observed a handful of times. V is TRBV5-1 and J is TRBJ2-7; 9 bases line up with TRBD1. Trimming removed 3 bases from V and 5 bases from J; junction bases left unmatched: 12. Germline loops: CDR1 SGHRS, CDR2 YFSETQ. The CDR3 is 16 residues long. The CDR3 is CASSSLQGAGGNEQYF. CDR3 DNA: TGCGCCAGCAGCTCGTTACAGGGGGCGGGCGGAAACGAGCAGTACTTC.

The rearrangement links TRBV7-2 to TRBJ2-5; 11 bases match TRBD2. CDR3 size: 15 residues. The V and J ends lost 1 base and 5 bases, in that order; junction bases with no gene match: 3. Germline-derived CDR1 and CDR2 are SGHTA and FQGNSA. The CDR3 DNA reads as TGTGCCAGCAGCTTAGTTCGGACTAGCGGGGAGACCCAGTACTTC. It specifies CASSLVRTSGETQYF.

The rearrangement uses TRBV7-9 and TRBJ2-1; D gene unclear. V lost 4 bases and J lost 4, with 11 bases in between. Germline assignment: CDR1 SEHNR and CDR2 FQNEAQ (reference sequence). This CDR3 comprises 14 residues. The CDR3 nucleotides are TGTGCCAGCAGCTATGAGCGTCAATACAATGAGCAGTTCTTC. This codes for CASSYERQYNEQFF.

V usage is TRBV6-5 and J usage is TRBJ2-7, with 11 bases lining up with TRBD2. In germline, CDR1 is MNHEY, CDR2 SVGAGI. The J segment lost 5 bases and the V segment lost 6 bases, leaving 6 bases of the junction unmatched. The CDR3 spans 14 residues. In DNA, the CDR3 is TGTGCCAGCAGCCGTGGGACTAGCGGCCACGAGCAGTACTTC. It is translated as CASSRGTSGHEQYF.

The V call is TRBV4-2, the J call TRBJ2-7, with TRBD1 matching 9 bases. Per germline, CDR1 LGHNA and CDR2 YNFKEQ. There are 15 residues in the CDR3. With V trimmed by 1 base and J by 2 bases, 3 bases remained unmatched. The CDR3 coding sequence is TGTGCCAGCAGCCAAGCTTGGGACAGGGCCTACGAGCAGTACTTC. Its translation: CASSQAWDRAYEQYF.

The V and J genes are TRBV29-1 and TRBJ1-4, with a tentative D call TRBD1 (5 bases). The ends were cut back, 2 bases at V and 3 bases at J, with 13 bases in the middle. CDR3 length equals 15 residues. CDR1 SQVTM and CDR2 ANQGSEA come from the germline V gene. The CDR3 DNA follows: TGCAGCGTTGAATTTCGAGGGGAGGCTAATGAAAAACTGTTTTTT. This encodes CSVEFRGEANEKLFF.

This chain connects TRBV7-2 to TRBJ1-5; perhaps TRBD1 as D (5 bases). The CDR3 has 15 amino acids. The germline CDR1 and CDR2 sequences are SGHTA and FQGNSA. Trimming pared 1 base from V and 2 bases from J, leaving 9 bases between. CDR3 bases: TGTGCCAGCAGCTTAGTGGGGGAGGGCAATCAGCCCCAGCATTTT. This codes for CASSLVGEGNQPQHF.

The chain carries TRBV9 and TRBJ2-3; no firm D call. The V end was cut by 3 bases, the J end by 3 bases, with 11 bases between. This CDR3 region has 14 residues. The germline gives CDR1 SGDLS, CDR2 YYNGEE. The CDR3 DNA is TGTGCCAGCAGCGCCTTCATCAGTACAGATACGCAGTATTTT. Translation gives CASSAFISTDTQYF.

This clone was counted once. This chain uses TRBV7-2 with TRBJ1-3; D is unresolved. This CDR3 region has 15 residues. The V gene lost 0 bases and the J gene lost 4 bases, with 10 bases spanning the gap. Germline CDR1 is SGHTA and CDR2 is FQGNSA. CDR3 loop: CASSLARTAGNTIYF. The CDR3 DNA reads as TGTGCCAGCAGCTTAGCGCGGACCGCGGGAAACACCATATATTTT. The full variable domain, its missing parts supplied by reference TRBV7-2 and TRBJ1-3, is GAGVSQSPSNKVTEKGKDVELRCDPISGHTALYWYRQSLGQGLEFLIYFQGNSAPDKSGLPSDRFSAERTGGSVSTLTIQRTQQEDSAVYLCASSLARTAGNTIYFGEGSWLTVV.

This chain links TRBV9 with TRBJ2-1; 8 nucleotides align to TRBD2. The CDR3 is 15 amino acids. CDR1 is SGDLS and CDR2 is YYNGEE in the germline V gene. After removal of 4 bases from V and 1 base from J, the junction contained 4 bases not matched to a gene. CDR3 bases: TGTGCCAGCAGCACCAGCGGGAGTTCCTACAATGAGCAGTTCTTC. As protein: CASSTSGSSYNEQFF.

V and J are TRBV5-6 and TRBJ2-3, with D tentatively TRBD2 (6 bases). This CDR3 region has 16 residues. V was cut by 4 bases and J by 3 bases, with 18 bases left in between. CDR1 is SGHDT and CDR2 is YYEEEE in the germline V gene. CDR3 in DNA: TGTGCCAGCAGCGACGCGGGACGCCGCTCAACAGATACGCAGTATTTT. Protein sequence: CASSDAGRRSTDTQYF. Combining the CDR3 with reference TRBV5-6 and TRBJ2-3 gives the whole variable domain DAGVTQSPTHLIKTRGQQVTLRCSPKSGHDTVSWYQQALGQGPQFIFQYYEEEERQRGNFPDRFSGHQFPNYSSELNVNALLLGDSALYLCASSDAGRRSTDTQYFGPGTRLTVL.

The chain combines TRBV7-6 with TRBJ2-1; a weak D match, TRBD1 (6 bases). Germline values: CDR1 SGHVS, CDR2 FNYEAQ. The germline V and J ends were trimmed by 2 bases and 2 bases, with 10 bases remaining between them. The CDR3 length is 15 residues. This CDR3 is CASSLFRGAYNEQFF. CDR3 in DNA: TGTGCCAGCAGCTTATTCAGGGGAGCCTACAATGAGCAGTTCTTC.

The rearrangement links TRBV7-2 to TRBJ2-1, with 9 bases fitting TRBD2. The CDR3 runs to 17 residues. V lost 1 base to trimming and J lost 4 bases; unmatched junction nucleotides: 8. Germline CDR1 reads SGHTA; CDR2 reads FQGNSA. The CDR3 bases are TGTGCCAGCAGCTTAGTCGGTAGCGGGAGTTCTTACAATGAGCAGTTCTTC. This translates into CASSLVGSGSSYNEQFF.

The chain is built from TRBV29-1 and TRBJ2-5; D may correspond to TRBD1 or TRBD2 (5 bases each). V was pared by 6 bases and J by 4 bases, with 30 bases between. This CDR3 is built from 18 residues. The germline gives CDR1 SQVTM, CDR2 ANQGSEA. The CDR3, as DNA: TGCAGCGTGGTTTATCGGGACGGCTCTCCCGGCTTACGAGAGACCCAGTACTTC. It translates to CSVVYRDGSPGLRETQYF.

V gene TRBV10-2 combines with J gene TRBJ2-7, with 10 bases fitting TRBD1. The CDR3 totals 16 residues. Per the germline V gene, CDR1 is WSHSY and CDR2 is SAAADI. J gave up 2 bases and V 4 bases, and 8 bases lay outside the gene matches. For the CDR3, the DNA is TGCGCCAGCAGTGCCATTTTGACAGGGGGCCCCTACGAGCAGTACTTC. This translates into CASSAILTGGPYEQYF.